This T cell receptor beta chain originates from a study of cytomegalovirus exposure and HLA in healthy donors (dated 2017 in TCRdb). Notes on the research overall: An earlier analysis of approximately 600 of the donors reported 250 to 300 Gb of sequence data and roughly 100 million unique TCR beta sequences from about 180 million T cells. An early release that covered around 590 HLA-typed donors contained around 300 gigabases of sequencing data and about 84 million unique TCR sequences. Among the roughly 430 genotyped donors, approximately 81% belonged to the genetic ancestry cluster associated with self-reported Caucasian donors. The study aimed to test whether signatures of past pathogen exposure could be identified by cataloging public T cell receptors. The study profiled the T cell repertoires of hundreds of subjects by immunosequencing and related them to cytomegalovirus serostatus. In addition to the first cohort of 650 to 750 subjects, a separate validation cohort of some 120 different subjects was used. The study combined high-throughput TCR immunosequencing, statistical association of individual TCRs with disease status, and machine learning to predict cytomegalovirus infection status. In a later analysis, previously published TCR beta repertoires from 670 or so donors were re-analyzed and high-resolution HLA genotyping was added so that TCR occurrence patterns could be studied. The later analysis used no new phenotypic data to find candidate immune exposures, relying instead on TCR beta sequences and their occurrence across donors. An earlier analysis of about 600 of the donors used high-throughput TCR beta sequencing to judge whether each TCR beta V gene segment behaved as functional or pseudogenic. Alongside the repertoire data, information on donor age, sex, ethnicity and CMV serostatus was compiled. In a later genetic analysis, genome-wide SNP genotypes for about 55% of the roughly 700 donors were used, and that subset was treated as a discovery cohort. Every repertoire in the discovery cohort had been generated on one and the same sequencing platform. HLA typing included class I and class II loci at four-digit resolution. The number of typed donors differed by locus: about 629-630 for A, B, C, DRB1 and DQB1; some 540 for DQA1; about 600 for DPA1; and some 430 for DPB1. A few DR-DQ haplotypes were handled as single units for association and clustering because linkage in the cohort was strong. Among around 400 genotyped donors of the cohort, an average of approximately 200,000 unique TCR beta nucleotide sequences was sequenced per donor, of which roughly 17% were non-productive.

In total, approximately 610 healthy bone marrow donors made up the cohort. Cohort members were all nominally healthy when sampled, although unrecorded immune exposures were likely present. The donor was CMV seronegative and belonged to the group of around 400 seronegative cohort members. Each donor provided a peripheral blood sample, and peripheral blood mononuclear cells were used for TCR beta sequencing. The Qiagen DNeasy Blood Extraction Kit was used to extract genomic DNA from the blood cell samples. Overall study results and their limits: In vitro tests confirmed that a few of the cytomegalovirus-associated TCR beta chains recognize cytomegalovirus antigens. Because counts were too low, approximately 15 rarely observed V segments, including chromosome 9 orphons, were excluded from the earlier analysis of roughly 580 of the donors. The classifier was reported to diagnose cytomegalovirus status with high specificity and sensitivity in both the original and validation cohorts. Assigning TCR associations to individual alleles was difficult when HLA alleles, especially DR and DQ, strongly co-occurred. In a later analysis, TCR association rates were found to vary across HLA loci, with the most associated TCRs seen for DRB1 alleles and the fewest for HLA-C alleles. Because HLA typing was missing for some donors at each locus, association tests included only the typed subset. According to a later genetic analysis, donors in an Asian-associated ancestry cluster had fewer N-insertions in productive TCRs than the roughly 660-donor mean. The sequencing pipeline was judged likely to have produced a cluster of highly shared sequence variants as a technical artifact. Specific HLA alleles were associated with some 15,000 TCR beta sequences at a false discovery rate of 0.05 in a later analysis. The 87-base-pair reads could not distinguish some IMGT-functional V segments, including TRBV6-2 and TRBV6-3, so those segments were excluded. A further reported finding was that TCR beta sequences accurately predicted the HLA-A and HLA-B alleles for most subjects in the first cohort. Several of the top co-occurrence clusters appeared to be linked to parvovirus B19, influenza, CMV and Epstein-Barr virus, according to a later analysis. Sequencing depth was assumed to be roughly uniform across donors in the presence/absence analyses, though that assumption may not hold. The study listed approximately 150 TCR beta chains as associated with cytomegalovirus. Broadly in line with IMGT annotations, most TCR beta V segments showed up in productive rearrangements about 90% or about 30% of the time in an earlier analysis of about 500 of the donors. The only immune exposure information available for the cohort was CMV serostatus. In this cohort, only TCR beta chains were sequenced, and detectable features were limited by the absence of alpha or paired-chain data. According to a later analysis, most CMV-associated TCR beta chains appeared to be HLA-restricted, and the HLA associations seemed to be driven largely by CMV exposure. Linkage disequilibrium might explain the correlated functional status among segregating V segments, but an unknown experimental factor could not be excluded. Across donors, most TCR sequences were observed very rarely, whereas some public TCRs were present in many individuals. The authors suggested that the approach could potentially be extended to other disease states and immunological phenotypes. A later analysis found that HLA-associated TCR beta chains were more clonally expanded and had lower generation probabilities than equally common non-associated chains. An association between a missense DCLRE1C variant and V-gene and J-gene trimming of TCR beta chains was found in a later genetic analysis and replicated in an independent cohort.

Worth noting for this clone: Its antigen is not yet known. At one end the junction does not follow the germline gene, possibly because of a read error.

CDR1 and CDR2 are read off the germline V gene (reference sequence) as MNHNY and SVGAGI. The CDR3 goes from the cysteine to the phenylalanine over 16 residues. The CDR3 DNA has 48 bases and is translated from base 1. The library was obtained by the immunoSEQ multiplex PCR assay. For the multiplex PCR, a mixture combining 60 forward primers for TCR Vbeta segments and 13 reverse primers for TCR Jbeta segments was used. A multiplex PCR assay on genomic DNA amplified the CDR3 region of rearranged TCR beta genes. On the Illumina HiSeq System, the amplified TCR beta libraries were sequenced as 87-base-pair reads. Concerning the study's data processing: A later analysis counted tens of millions of unique TCR beta chains across the roughly 700 repertoires, and around 9.9 million of these chains were shared by at least two donors. Raw reads were error-corrected and collapsed into unique sequences with a nearest-neighbor algorithm that merged closely related sequences to remove PCR and sequencing errors. Alignment of CDR3 sequences to IMGT reference sequences was used to assign V, D and J gene segments. Each retained sequence needed at least a six-nucleotide match to both a V gene segment and a J gene segment. Rearrangements were classified as productive when the CDR3 lacked stop codons and remained in frame with V and J, and all other rearrangements were classified as non-productive. Following IMGT convention, CDR3 was defined as the stretch from the second conserved V-encoded cysteine to the conserved J-encoded phenylalanine. The earlier analysis of about 640 of the donors excluded any sequence lacking an unambiguous match to a single V gene segment. An earlier analysis of around 600 of the donors classified V segments as functional when productive rearrangements were above 56.7% and as segregating when the standard deviation between donors was above 5%. To diagnose cytomegalovirus status from the catalog of TCR beta chain sequences, a statistical classification framework was built. In a later analysis, V and J genes were assigned by comparing TCR nucleotide sequences against IMGT/GENE-DB human TR gene sequences. In a later analysis, CDR3 sequences and most-parsimonious VDJ recombination scenarios were assigned using the TCRdist pipeline. A later analysis defined each TCR beta chain by its CDR3 amino acid sequence plus V-gene family, and excluded reads lacking a unique V-gene family. To address suspected cross-contamination and a sequencing artifact, a later analysis removed some 620 highly shared, low-generation-probability nucleotide sequences. A later analysis calculated a clonal expansion index for each public chain from normalized within-repertoire ranks of inferred template counts. In a later analysis, generation probabilities were computed with a VDJ recombination model fitted to out-of-frame rearrangements, and the resulting probabilities were checked against IGoR. In a later analysis, TCR-TCR, TCR-HLA and TCR-CMV co-occurrence was scored with hypergeometric tests, and a repertoire-size bias correction was applied to TCR pairs. False discovery rates were estimated in a later analysis by permuting HLA or CMV assignments 20 times. In a later analysis, co-occurring TCRs were grouped using DBSCAN, and TCRdist sequence similarity was added for clustering within HLA-allele-positive subsets. Repertoires with fewer than 30,000 or more than 120,000 public chains were left out of co-occurrence clustering, as were five repertoires with anomalous nucleotide sharing. Here the immuneACCESS table is served through TCRdb, limited to in-frame sequences with V and J called. Missing clones are a known gap in these copies; in checked studies unresolved V genes cover under half, and the rest lacks a known reason. Clone size and V and J calls were adopted from that table, with D and trimming inferred from the DNA. This sample is represented by 200,000 to 250,000 clones; approximately 83% of them were singletons. Clones ranked in the top ten supply 0.71% of the sample.

The source is a boy younger than 10 in good health and CMV-seronegative. The sequenced sample was PBMCs. Here the chain combines TRBV6-6 and TRBJ2-5; TRBD1 matches 7 bases in the middle. The DNA reads TGTGCCAGCAGTCACTCTCGGACAGGTTCAGAAGAGACCCAGTACTTC. Its amino acids are CASSHSRTGSEETQYF.